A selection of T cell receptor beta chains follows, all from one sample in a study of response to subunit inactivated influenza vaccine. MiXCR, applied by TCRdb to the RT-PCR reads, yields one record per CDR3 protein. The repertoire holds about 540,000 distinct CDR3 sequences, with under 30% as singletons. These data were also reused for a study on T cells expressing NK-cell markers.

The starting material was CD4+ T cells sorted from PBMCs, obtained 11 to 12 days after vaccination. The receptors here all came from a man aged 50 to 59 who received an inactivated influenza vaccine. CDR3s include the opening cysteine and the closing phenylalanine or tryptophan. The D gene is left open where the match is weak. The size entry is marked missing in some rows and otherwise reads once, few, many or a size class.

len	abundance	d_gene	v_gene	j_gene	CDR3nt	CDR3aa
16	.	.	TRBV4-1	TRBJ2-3	TGCGCCAGCAGCACTCAAGGAGGGGGAGCGACAGATACGCAGTATTTT	CASSTQGGGATDTQYF
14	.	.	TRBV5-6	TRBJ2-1	TGTGCCAGCAGCCCGTATCACTCCTACAATGAGCAGTTCTTC	CASSPYHSYNEQFF
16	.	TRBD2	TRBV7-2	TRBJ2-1	TGTGCCAGCAGCCTCGGGGGGGCGGGGTTCTACAATGAGCAGTTCTTC	CASSLGGAGFYNEQFF
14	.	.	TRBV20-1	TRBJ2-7	TGCAGTGCTAGAGATGTGACAGCCTCCTACGAGCAGTACTTC	CSARDVTASYEQYF
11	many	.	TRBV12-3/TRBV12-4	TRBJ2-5	TGTGCCAGCACCTCTGCAGAGACCCAGTACTTC	CASTSAETQYF
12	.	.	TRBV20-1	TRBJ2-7	TGCAGTGCTAGTAAGGGACCTGGCGAGCAGTACTTC	CSASKGPGEQYF
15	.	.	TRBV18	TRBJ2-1	TGTGCCAGCTCACCCCAGGTGGGCCCCTACAATGAGCAGTTCTTC	CASSPQVGPYNEQFF
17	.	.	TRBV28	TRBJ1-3	TGTGCCAGCAGTCCTCCGACACAGCTATTGACTGGAAACACCATATATTTT	CASSPPTQLLTGNTIYF
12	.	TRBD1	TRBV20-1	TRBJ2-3	TGCAGTGCTAGACAGGGGGTAGATACGCAGTATTTT	CSARQGVDTQYF
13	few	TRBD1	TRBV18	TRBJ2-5	TGTGCCAGCGAACAGGGGGCCCAAGAGACCCAGTACTTC	CASEQGAQETQYF
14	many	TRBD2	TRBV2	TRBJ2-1	TGTGCCAGCAGGGGTGGACTAGCGAACAATGAGCAGTTCTTC	CASRGGLANNEQFF
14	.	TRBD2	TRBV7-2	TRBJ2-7	TGTGCCAGCAGCCTTCCTAGCGGGAGTAGCGAGCAGTACTTC	CASSLPSGSSEQYF
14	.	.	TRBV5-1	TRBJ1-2	TGCGCCAGCAGCTTAGAATGGAGTTCCAAGGTCTACACCTTC	CASSLEWSSKVYTF
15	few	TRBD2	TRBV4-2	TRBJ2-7	TGTGCCAGCAGCCAAGGACTAGCGGAGCCCTACGAGCAGTACTTC	CASSQGLAEPYEQYF
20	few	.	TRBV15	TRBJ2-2	TGTGCCACCAGCAGAGAATCTTCAAAGGGGAGCGCTCGGAACACCGGGGAGCTGTTTTTT	CATSRESSKGSARNTGELFF
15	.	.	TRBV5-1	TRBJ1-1	TGCGCCAGCAGCTTGGTCCCAGGAGGGGGGACTGAAGCTTTCTTT	CASSLVPGGGTEAFF
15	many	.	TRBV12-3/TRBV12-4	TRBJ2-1	TGTGCCAGCGGACCACGGGGGTACTCCTACAATGAGCAGTTCTTC	CASGPRGYSYNEQFF
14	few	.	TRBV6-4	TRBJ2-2	TGTGCCAGCGGCGTCAATCTAAACACCGGGGAGCTGTTTTTT	CASGVNLNTGELFF
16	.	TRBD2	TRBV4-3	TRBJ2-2	TGCGCCAGCAGCCAAACTAGCGGGGGGGTTATCGGGGAGCTGTTTTTT	CASSQTSGGVIGELFF
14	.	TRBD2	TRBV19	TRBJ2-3	TGTGCCAGTAACCCTAGCGGGGCCACAGATACGCAGTATTTT	CASNPSGATDTQYF
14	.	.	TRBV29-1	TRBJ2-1	TGCAGCGCCGAAGGATCCCGCTCCTACAATGAGCAGTTCTTC	CSAEGSRSYNEQFF
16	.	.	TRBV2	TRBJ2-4	TGTGCCAGCAGTGAGCGAAAGGGGGTGGCCAAAAACATTCAGTACTTC	CASSERKGVAKNIQYF
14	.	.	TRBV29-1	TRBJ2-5	TGCAGCGCCTATACCGTCCAGGCCCAAGAGACCCAGTACTTC	CSAYTVQAQETQYF
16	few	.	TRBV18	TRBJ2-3	TGTGCCAGCTCACCATACTTACTTTCCAGCACAGATACGCAGTATTTT	CASSPYLLSSTDTQYF